Listed here is a single T cell receptor beta chain. These data are taken from a study of blood T cell repertoires in COVID-19. On the study more broadly: The United States, Italy and Spain provided the acute and convalescent COVID-19 samples. From T cells, B-cell-depleted T cells, or PBMCs came the material, which was cDNA or gDNA.

CDR3 length: 15 residues. Trimming at V came to 4 bases and at J to 7 bases, leaving 9 bases not matched to a gene. Germline V CDR1 and CDR2: MNHNY, SVGAGI (reference sequence). The authors' processing: Reference gene primer amplification yielded estimated nucleated cell counts. Measured with immunoSEQ multiplex PCR; TCRdb has only the in-frame clones, and not every one. V, J and clone size reflect that table, while D and trimming were determined from the DNA. The sample includes under 200,000 clones, around three quarters seen only once; the top ten take around 7%. J is TRBJ2-1 and V is TRBV6-6, with TRBD2 identical over 8 bases. The sequencing sample was made of peripheral blood. The receptor comes from a man between 65 and 80 years old with active or convalescent COVID-19. The CDR3 DNA reads as TGTGCCAGCAGTTCGGCGGGAGGACCCCGAAATGAGCAGTTCTTC. It is translated as CASSSAGGPRNEQFF.